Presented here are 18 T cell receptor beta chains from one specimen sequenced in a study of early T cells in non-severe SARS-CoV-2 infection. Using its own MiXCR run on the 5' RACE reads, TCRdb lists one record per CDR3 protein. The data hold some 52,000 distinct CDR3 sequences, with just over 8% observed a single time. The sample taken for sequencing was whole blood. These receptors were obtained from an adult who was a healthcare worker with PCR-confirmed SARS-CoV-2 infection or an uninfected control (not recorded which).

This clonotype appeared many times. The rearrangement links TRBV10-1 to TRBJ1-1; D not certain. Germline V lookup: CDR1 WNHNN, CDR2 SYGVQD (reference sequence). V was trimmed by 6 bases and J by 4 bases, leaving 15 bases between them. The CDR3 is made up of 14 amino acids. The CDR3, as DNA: TGCGCCAGCAGCCTCAACAGCGTACCCACTGAAGCTTTCTTT. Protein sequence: CASSLNSVPTEAFF.

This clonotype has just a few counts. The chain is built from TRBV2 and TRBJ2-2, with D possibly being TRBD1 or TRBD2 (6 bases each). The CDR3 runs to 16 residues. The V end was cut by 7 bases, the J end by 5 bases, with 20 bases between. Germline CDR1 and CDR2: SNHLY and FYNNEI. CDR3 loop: CASMAGRGGRTGELFF. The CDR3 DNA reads TGTGCCAGCATGGCTGGCAGGGGAGGAAGGACCGGGGAGCTGTTTTTT.

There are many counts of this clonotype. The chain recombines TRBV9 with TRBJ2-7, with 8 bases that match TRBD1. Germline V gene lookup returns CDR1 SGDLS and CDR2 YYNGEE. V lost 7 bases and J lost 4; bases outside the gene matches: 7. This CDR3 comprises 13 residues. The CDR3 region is CASGTGNLYEQYF. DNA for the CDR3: TGTGCCAGCGGGACAGGAAATCTATACGAGCAGTACTTC. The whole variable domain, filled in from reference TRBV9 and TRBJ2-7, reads DSGVTQTPKHLITATGQRVTLRCSPRSGDLSVYWYQQSLDQGLQFLIQYYNGEERAKGNILERFSAQQFPDLHSELNLSSLELGDSALYFCASGTGNLYEQYFGPGTRLTVT.

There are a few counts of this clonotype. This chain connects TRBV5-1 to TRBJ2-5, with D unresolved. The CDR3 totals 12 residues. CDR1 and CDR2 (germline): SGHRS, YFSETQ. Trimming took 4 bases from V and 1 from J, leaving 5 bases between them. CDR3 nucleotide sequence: TGCGCCAGCAGCCAATTCCAAGAGACCCAGTACTTC. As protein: CASSQFQETQYF.

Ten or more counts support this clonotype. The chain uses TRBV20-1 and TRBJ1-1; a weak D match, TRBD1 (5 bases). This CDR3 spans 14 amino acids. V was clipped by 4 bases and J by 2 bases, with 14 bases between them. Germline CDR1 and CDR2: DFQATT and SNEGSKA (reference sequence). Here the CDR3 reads CSAIEDTRNTEAFF. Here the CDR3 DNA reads TGCAGTGCTATCGAGGACACCCGAAACACTGAAGCTTTCTTT.

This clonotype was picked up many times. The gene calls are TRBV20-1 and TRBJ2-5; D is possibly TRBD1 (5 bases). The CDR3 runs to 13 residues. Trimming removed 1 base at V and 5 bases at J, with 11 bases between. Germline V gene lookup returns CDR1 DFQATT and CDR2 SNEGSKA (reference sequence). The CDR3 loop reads CSARARGWETQYF. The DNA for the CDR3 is TGCAGTGCTAGAGCAAGGGGATGGGAGACCCAGTACTTC.

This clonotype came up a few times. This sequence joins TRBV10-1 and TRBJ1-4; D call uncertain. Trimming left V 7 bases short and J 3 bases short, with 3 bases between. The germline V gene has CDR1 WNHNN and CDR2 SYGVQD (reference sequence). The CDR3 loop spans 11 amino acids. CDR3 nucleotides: TGCGCCAGCATTGCTAATGAAAAACTGTTTTTT. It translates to CASIANEKLFF.

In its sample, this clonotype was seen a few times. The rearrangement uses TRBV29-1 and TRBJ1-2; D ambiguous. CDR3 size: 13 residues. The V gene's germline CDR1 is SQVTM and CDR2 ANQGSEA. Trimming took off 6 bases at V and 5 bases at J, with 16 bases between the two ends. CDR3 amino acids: CSVAGSLNYGYTF. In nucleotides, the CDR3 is TGCAGCGTGGCGGGCTCGCTAAATTATGGCTACACCTTC. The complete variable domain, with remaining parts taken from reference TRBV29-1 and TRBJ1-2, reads SAVISQKPSRDICQRGTSLTIQCQVDSQVTMMFWYRQQPGQSLTLIATANQGSEATYESGFVIDKFPISRPNLTFSTLTVSNMSPEDSSIYLCSVAGSLNYGYTFGSGTRLTVV.

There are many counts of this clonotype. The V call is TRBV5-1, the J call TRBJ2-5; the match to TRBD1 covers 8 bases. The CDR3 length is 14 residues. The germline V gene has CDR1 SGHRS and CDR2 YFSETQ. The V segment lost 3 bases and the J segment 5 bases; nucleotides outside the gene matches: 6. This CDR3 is CASSYGQGRETQYF. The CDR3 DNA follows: TGCGCCAGCAGCTACGGACAGGGAAGGGAGACCCAGTACTTC. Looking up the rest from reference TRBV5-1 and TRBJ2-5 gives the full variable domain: KAGVTQTPRYLIKTRGQQVTLSCSPISGHRSVSWYQQTPGQGLQFLFEYFSETQRNKGNFPGRFSGRQFSNSRSEMNVSTLELGDSALYLCASSYGQGRETQYFGPGTRLLVL.

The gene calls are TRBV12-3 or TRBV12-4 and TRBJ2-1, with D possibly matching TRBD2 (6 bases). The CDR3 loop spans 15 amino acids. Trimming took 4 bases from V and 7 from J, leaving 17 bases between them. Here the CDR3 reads CASSSGLPSENEQFF. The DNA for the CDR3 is TGTGCCAGCAGTTCGGGACTCCCTTCGGAGAATGAGCAGTTCTTC.

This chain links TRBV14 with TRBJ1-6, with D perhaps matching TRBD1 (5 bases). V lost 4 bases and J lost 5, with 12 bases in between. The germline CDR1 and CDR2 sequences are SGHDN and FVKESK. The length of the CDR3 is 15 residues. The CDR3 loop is CASSPQGPDNSPLHF. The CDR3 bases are TGTGCCAGCAGCCCCCAGGGTCCGGATAATTCACCCCTCCACTTT.

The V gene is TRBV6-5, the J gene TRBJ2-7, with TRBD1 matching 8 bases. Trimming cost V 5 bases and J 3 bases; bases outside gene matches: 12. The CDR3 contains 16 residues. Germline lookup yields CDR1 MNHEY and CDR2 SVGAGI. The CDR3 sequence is CASSNVGQGGHYEQYF. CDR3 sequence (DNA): TGTGCCAGCAGTAATGTTGGACAGGGAGGCCACTACGAGCAGTACTTC.

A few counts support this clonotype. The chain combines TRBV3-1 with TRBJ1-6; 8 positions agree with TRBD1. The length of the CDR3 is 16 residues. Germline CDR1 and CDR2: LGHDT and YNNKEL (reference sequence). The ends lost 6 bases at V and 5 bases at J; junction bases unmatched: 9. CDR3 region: CASSDWDRPDNSPLHF. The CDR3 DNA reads TGTGCCAGCAGTGATTGGGACAGGCCGGATAATTCACCCCTCCACTTT.

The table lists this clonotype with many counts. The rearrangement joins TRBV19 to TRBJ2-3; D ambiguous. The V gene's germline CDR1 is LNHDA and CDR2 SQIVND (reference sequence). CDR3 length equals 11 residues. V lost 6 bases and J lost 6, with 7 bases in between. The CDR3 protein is CASRSGDTQYF. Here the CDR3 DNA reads TGTGCCAGTAGGTCCGGCGATACGCAGTATTTT.

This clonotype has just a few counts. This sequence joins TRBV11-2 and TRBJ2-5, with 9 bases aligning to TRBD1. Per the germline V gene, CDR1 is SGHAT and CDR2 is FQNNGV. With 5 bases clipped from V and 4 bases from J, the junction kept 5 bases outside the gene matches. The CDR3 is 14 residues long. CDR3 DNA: TGTGCCAGCAGCACGGGACAGGGAGCAGAGACCCAGTACTTC. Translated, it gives CASSTGQGAETQYF.

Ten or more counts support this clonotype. The CDR3 loop reads CASSPPGLSSTDTQYF. The CDR3 DNA reads as TGTGCCAGCAGCCCACCTGGACTGTCTAGCACAGATACGCAGTATTTT. The V gene is TRBV7-8, the J gene TRBJ2-3; possible D gene TRBD2, 5 bases. The CDR3 contains 16 residues. CDR1 and CDR2 (germline): SGHVS, FQNEAQ. V dropped 5 bases and J dropped 0 bases, with 15 bases sitting between them. Based on the CDR3 plus reference TRBV7-8 and TRBJ2-3, the full variable domain is GAGVSQSPRYKVAKRGQDVALRCDPISGHVSLFWYQQALGQGPEFLTYFQNEAQLDKSGLPSDRFFAERPEGSVSTLKIQRTQQEDSAVYLCASSPPGLSSTDTQYFGPGTRLTVL.

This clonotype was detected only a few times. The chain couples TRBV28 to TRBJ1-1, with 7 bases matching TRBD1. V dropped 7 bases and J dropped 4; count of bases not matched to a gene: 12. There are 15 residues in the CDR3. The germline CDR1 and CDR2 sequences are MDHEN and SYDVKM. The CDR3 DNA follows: TGTGCCAGCACAACAGGGGAGTGGGTTGTCACTGAAGCTTTCTTT. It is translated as CASTTGEWVVTEAFF.

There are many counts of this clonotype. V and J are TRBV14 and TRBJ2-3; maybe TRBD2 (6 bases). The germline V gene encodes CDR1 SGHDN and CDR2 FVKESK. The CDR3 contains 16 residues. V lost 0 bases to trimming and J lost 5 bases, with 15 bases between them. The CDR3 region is CASSQEEASERDTQYF. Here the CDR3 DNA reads TGTGCCAGCAGCCAAGAAGAGGCTAGCGAGAGAGATACGCAGTATTTT.